These T cell receptor beta chains were read from a single sample in a study of identifying expanded T cells in peripheral blood. This table comes from immunoSEQ multiplex PCR, and its TCRdb copy is limited to in-frame clones, with some not included. The table includes some 76,000 clones, roughly 90% detected once. Sequenced: blood. The receptors originated from a person aged 18 to 70 in good health. CDR3s include the opening cysteine and the closing phenylalanine or tryptophan. A D gene is named only where the DNA matches it firmly. The size field is filled for only some rows; it gives once, few, many or a size class.

size	V	D	J	CDR3	DNA
.	TRBV13	TRBD1	TRBJ1-6	CASSSRQGSYNSPLHF	TGTGCCAGCAGCAGTCGACAGGGGTCCTATAATTCACCCCTCCACTTT
once	TRBV19	.	TRBJ2-1	CASSRGADEQFF	TGTGCCAGTAGTCGCGGGGCGGATGAGCAGTTCTTC
.	TRBV2	.	TRBJ1-5	CASSVGGGQPQHF	TGTGCCAGCAGTGTAGGTGGGGGTCAGCCCCAGCATTTT
.	TRBV6-6	TRBD2	TRBJ2-1	CASSYHGTSGGYEQFF	TGTGCCAGCAGTTACCACGGGACTAGCGGGGGTTATGAGCAGTTCTTC
.	TRBV2	TRBD2	TRBJ2-1	CASSGLAGSYNEQFF	TGTGCCAGCAGCGGACTAGCGGGCTCCTACAATGAGCAGTTCTTC
.	TRBV2	.	TRBJ2-2	CASTRTAGSGGELFF	TGTGCCAGCACCAGGACAGCGGGGTCCGGCGGGGAGCTGTTTTTT
.	TRBV18	.	TRBJ2-7	CASSPPEGVDHEQYF	TGTGCCAGCTCACCACCGGAGGGGGTGGACCACGAGCAGTACTTC
.	TRBV19	.	TRBJ2-7	CASSIDGGLNEQYF	TGTGCCAGTAGTATTGACGGAGGGCTCAACGAGCAGTACTTC
.	TRBV18	TRBD1	TRBJ2-7	CASSPTPGTGFSEQYF	TGTGCCAGCTCACCAACACCCGGGACAGGGTTTAGCGAGCAGTACTTC
.	TRBV30	TRBD1	TRBJ2-7	CARQGAYEQYF	TGTGCCCGTCAGGGGGCCTACGAGCAGTACTTC
.	TRBV29-1	.	TRBJ2-7	CSVGKGRQYEQYF	TGCAGCGTTGGCAAGGGTAGGCAGTACGAGCAGTACTTC
few	TRBV5-6	.	TRBJ2-1	CASSPDIYNEQFF	TGTGCCAGCAGCCCGGACATATACAATGAGCAGTTCTTC
.	TRBV7-2	.	TRBJ1-1	CASSLMYGGGTEAFF	TGTGCCAGCAGCTTAATGTACGGGGGAGGAACTGAAGCTTTCTTT
.	TRBV2	.	TRBJ2-1	CASSPGRGSYNEQFF	TGTGCCAGCAGTCCGGGGCGGGGTTCCTACAATGAGCAGTTCTTC
.	TRBV6-6	TRBD2	TRBJ2-1	CASSYYLAEPYNEQFF	TGTGCCAGCAGTTACTACCTAGCGGAGCCATACAATGAGCAGTTCTTC
.	TRBV5-1	.	TRBJ1-2	CASSLVTAGNYGYTF	TGCGCCAGCAGCTTGGTAACAGCCGGTAACTATGGCTACACCTTC
once	TRBV10-3	TRBD1	TRBJ2-5	CAIREDRGRGETQYF	TGTGCCATCAGGGAGGACAGGGGGCGCGGGGAGACCCAGTACTTC
.	TRBV2	.	TRBJ2-3	CASIGGATDTQYF	TGTGCCAGCATAGGGGGGGCCACAGATACGCAGTATTTT
.	TRBV29-1	.	TRBJ1-4	CSVEDERRWLFF	TGCAGCGTTGAAGATGAGAGAAGGTGGCTGTTTTTT
.	TRBV29-1	.	TRBJ1-2	CSVVGEGGYTF	TGCAGCGTTGTAGGGGAGGGTGGCTACACCTTC
.	TRBV5-6	.	TRBJ2-3	CASSLVFGADTQYF	TGTGCCAGCAGCTTGGTGTTCGGGGCCGATACGCAGTATTTT
once	TRBV11-3	.	TRBJ2-1	CASSFLPYNEQFF	TGTGCCAGCAGCTTTCTCCCTTACAATGAGCAGTTCTTC
.	TRBV10-3	TRBD2	TRBJ2-1	CATTGLAGSSYNEQFF	TGTGCCACCACAGGACTAGCGGGCAGCTCCTACAATGAGCAGTTCTTC
.	TRBV11-2	TRBD2	TRBJ2-1	CASSADLAGSYNEQFF	TGTGCCAGCAGCGCCGATCTAGCGGGCTCCTACAATGAGCAGTTCTTC
.	TRBV6-4	.	TRBJ1-2	CASSAASGSGYTF	TGTGCCAGCAGTGCCGCCTCGGGGAGTGGCTACACCTTC